The rows below give T cell receptor beta chains drawn from one sample of a study of blood T cells in healthy people across ages. TCRdb called the 5' RACE reads again in MiXCR, with one record for every CDR3 protein. This table holds hundreds of thousands of distinct CDR3 sequences, more than 50% found once. Sequenced sample: blood. These receptors came from a middle-aged man in good health. Each CDR3 is given with its conserved first and last residue. The D gene is left open where the match is weak. For some rows the clone size is stated as once, few or many, or as a class when expanded; others skip it.

>TRBJ2-6|TRBV10-3|.|few
CAISGPTGRTANGANVLTF
>TRBJ2-3|TRBV7-3|.|few
CASSPGLGDTDTQYF
>TRBJ2-3|TRBV7-2|.|.
CASSLASVSQWADTQYF
>TRBJ2-5|TRBV10-3|TRBD2|once
CAISETSALYSEQYF
>TRBJ2-5|TRBV5-6|.|.
CASSSGDSIRETQYF
>.|TRBV7-6|.|few
CASSLVGMGASAYEQYF
>TRBJ1-1|TRBV29-1|.|few
CSVVARGVTEAFF
>TRBJ2-5|TRBV25-1|.|few
CASSVRQAETQYF
>TRBJ2-7|TRBV20-1|TRBD2|.
CSASNIAGVYYEQYF
>TRBJ2-7|TRBV28|TRBD2|.
CASSSKRDPVWQYF
>TRBJ2-5|TRBV12-3/TRBV12-4|TRBD2|.
CAGSSNSGYPTQYF
>TRBJ2-2|TRBV9|TRBD2|.
CASSVDAGVSGELFF
>TRBJ1-6|TRBV12-3/TRBV12-4|.|.
CASSFGRERSPLHF
>TRBJ1-2|TRBV27|.|.
CASSLRGNGYGYTF
>TRBJ2-5|TRBV9|.|.
CASSALGAQETQYF
>TRBJ2-3|TRBV7-2|TRBD2|.
CASSTRLALLQDTQYF
>TRBJ2-1|TRBV7-9|.|.
CASSSPQHIWSSYNEQFF
>TRBJ2-7|TRBV6-5|.|.
CASSYEGTRAPYEQYF
>TRBJ2-5|TRBV6-5|TRBD1|.
CASSYTGAAQETQYF
>TRBJ2-7|TRBV5-1|.|.
CASRGPREQYF
>TRBJ2-3|TRBV20-1|TRBD1|.
CSARDRTGMVDTQYF
>TRBJ2-7|TRBV20-1|.|.
CSAISAASYEQYF
>TRBJ2-3|TRBV7-2|TRBD2|.
CASSVDRSGVLYF
>TRBJ2-1|TRBV2|TRBD2|once
CASSRELAGASDEQFF
>TRBJ2-6|TRBV5-1|TRBD1|once
CASSLAGTGSGANVLTF
>TRBJ2-3|TRBV9|.|few
CASSVELSRDTQYF
>TRBJ2-1|TRBV28|TRBD1|.
CASSIWGDRGRVNEQFF
>TRBJ2-1|TRBV29-1|.|.
CSVAGPNEQFF
>TRBJ2-3|TRBV6-4|.|.
CASSRDGSTDTQYF
>TRBJ2-1|TRBV7-9|TRBD2|.
CASEGGGMGSSYNEQFF
>TRBJ2-5|TRBV10-3|.|.
CAISESQLFGETQYF
>TRBJ1-6|TRBV12-3/TRBV12-4|.|.
CASSVFGNSPLHF
>TRBJ2-1|TRBV6-5|TRBD1|.
CASSRDSIYNEQFF
>TRBJ2-5|TRBV7-2|TRBD2|.
CASSLIRLAGVGQETQYF
>TRBJ2-5|TRBV20-1|.|few
CSASAASEGYETQYF
>TRBJ1-5|TRBV29-1|TRBD1|.
CSVGGQGNQPQHF
>TRBJ1-5|TRBV30|.|few
CAWSVGQGNQPQHF
>TRBJ2-3|TRBV13|TRBD1|.
CASSLRGQGVDTQYF
>TRBJ2-7|TRBV15|.|.
CATSRAGAGYEQYF
>TRBJ2-3|TRBV7-3|.|.
CASSLSDVRDTDTQYF
>.|TRBV29-1|TRBD2|.
CSVELPSGGPKTQYF
>TRBJ2-1|TRBV7-9|.|.
CASSLVGREEQFF
>.|TRBV10-2|TRBD2|.
CASKLAGDYNEQYF
>TRBJ2-2|TRBV4-2|TRBD1|once
CASSQDTRLYQGVENTGELFF
>TRBJ2-2|TRBV9|.|few
CASSGPPSWELFF
>TRBJ2-3|TRBV25-1|TRBD2|.
CASRRAGGGTDTQYF
>TRBJ2-7|TRBV10-2|.|few
CASSQRVSYEQYF
>TRBJ2-7|TRBV20-1|TRBD2|.
CSARLPLGGVGSQYF
>TRBJ2-1|TRBV15|.|.
CATSRGGTLGVNEQFF
>TRBJ2-5|TRBV7-2|.|.
CASSEAVVGTQYF
>TRBJ2-4|TRBV20-1|TRBD1|few
CSARGQSKNIQYF